In its sample, the clone carrying this T cell receptor beta chain was seen many times. This sample was included in a study of T-cell reconstitution after alpha-beta-depleted transplantation in children. The length of the CDR3 is 16 residues. In germline, CDR1 is SGDLS, CDR2 YYNGEE. J gave up 0 bases and V 1 base, and 6 bases lay outside the gene matches. Unique molecular identifiers tagged the TCRbeta library. MiXCR was run by TCRdb on the PCR reads, yielding one entry per CDR3 protein. The table shows fewer than 350,000 distinct CDR3 sequences, with around 10% occurring only once. The genes are TRBV9 and TRBJ1-1, with 7 bases that match TRBD1. The material sequenced was peripheral blood, taken 180 days after TCRalphabeta/CD19-depleted stem cell transplant. The TCR originated in a male patient between 2 and 10 years old who had a stem cell transplant for chronic granulomatous disease, so the T cells may come from the graft donor. CDR3 sequence: CASSVSDDRVNTEAFF. Written as DNA, the CDR3 is TGTGCCAGCAGCGTAAGCGATGACAGGGTGAACACTGAAGCTTTCTTT.